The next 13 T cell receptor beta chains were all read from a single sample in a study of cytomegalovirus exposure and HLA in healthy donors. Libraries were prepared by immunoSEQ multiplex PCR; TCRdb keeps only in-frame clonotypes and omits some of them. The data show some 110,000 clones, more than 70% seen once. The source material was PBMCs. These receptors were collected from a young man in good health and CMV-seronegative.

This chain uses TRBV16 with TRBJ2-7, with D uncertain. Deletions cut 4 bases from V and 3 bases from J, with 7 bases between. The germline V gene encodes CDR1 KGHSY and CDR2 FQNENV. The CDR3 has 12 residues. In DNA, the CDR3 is TGTGCCAGCAGCCGGCTCAGCTACGAGCAGTACTTC. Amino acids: CASSRLSYEQYF.

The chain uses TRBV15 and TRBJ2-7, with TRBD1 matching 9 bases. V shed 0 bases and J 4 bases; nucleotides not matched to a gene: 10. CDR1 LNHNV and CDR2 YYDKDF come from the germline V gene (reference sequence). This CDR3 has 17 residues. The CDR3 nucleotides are TGTGCCACCAGCAGAGACTCCTCCGGGACAGGGTGGTACGAGCAGTACTTC. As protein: CATSRDSSGTGWYEQYF.

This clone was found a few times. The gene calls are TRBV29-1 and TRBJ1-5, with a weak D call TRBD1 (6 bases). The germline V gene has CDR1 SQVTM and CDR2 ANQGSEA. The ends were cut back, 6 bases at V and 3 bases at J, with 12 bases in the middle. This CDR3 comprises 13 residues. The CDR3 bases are TGCAGCGTAAAACAGGGATTCAATCAGCCCCAGCATTTT. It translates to CSVKQGFNQPQHF.

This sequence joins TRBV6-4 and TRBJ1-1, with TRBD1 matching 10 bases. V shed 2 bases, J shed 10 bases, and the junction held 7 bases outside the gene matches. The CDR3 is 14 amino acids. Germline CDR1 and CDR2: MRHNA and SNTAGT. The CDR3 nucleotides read TGTGCCAGCAGTGACAGGGACAGGGGATCAGTAGCTTTCTTT. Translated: CASSDRDRGSVAFF.

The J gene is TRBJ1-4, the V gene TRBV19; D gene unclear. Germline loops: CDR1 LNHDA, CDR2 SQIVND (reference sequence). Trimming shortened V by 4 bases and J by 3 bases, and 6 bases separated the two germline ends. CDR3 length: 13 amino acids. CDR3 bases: TGTGCCAGTAGTACTATGCCTAATGAAAAACTGTTTTTT. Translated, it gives CASSTMPNEKLFF.

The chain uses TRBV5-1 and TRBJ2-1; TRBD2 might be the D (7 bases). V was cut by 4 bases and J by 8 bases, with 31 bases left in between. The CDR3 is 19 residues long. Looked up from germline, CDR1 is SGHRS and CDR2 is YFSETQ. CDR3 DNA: TGCGCCAGCAGCCCTCGGGGGGCGGGAAGGGTTGGGTCCAGGCATGAGCAGTTCTTC. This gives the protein CASSPRGAGRVGSRHEQFF.

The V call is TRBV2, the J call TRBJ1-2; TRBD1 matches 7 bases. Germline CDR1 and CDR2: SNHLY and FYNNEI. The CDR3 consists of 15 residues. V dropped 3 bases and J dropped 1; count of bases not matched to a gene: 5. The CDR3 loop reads CASSDDRAYNYGYTF. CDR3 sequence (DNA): TGTGCCAGCAGTGATGACAGGGCTTATAACTATGGCTACACCTTC.

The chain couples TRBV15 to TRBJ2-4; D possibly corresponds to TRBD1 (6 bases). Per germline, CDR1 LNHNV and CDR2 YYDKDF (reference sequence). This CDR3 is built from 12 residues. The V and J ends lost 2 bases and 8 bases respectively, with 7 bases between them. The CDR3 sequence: CATSRPGDIQYF. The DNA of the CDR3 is TGTGCCACCAGCAGACCAGGGGACATTCAGTACTTC. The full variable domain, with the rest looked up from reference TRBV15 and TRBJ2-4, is DAMVIQNPRYQVTQFGKPVTLSCSQTLNHNVMYWYQQKSSQAPKLLFHYYDKDFNNEADTPDNFQSRRPNTSFCFLDIRSPGLGDTAMYLCATSRPGDIQYFGAGTRLSVL.

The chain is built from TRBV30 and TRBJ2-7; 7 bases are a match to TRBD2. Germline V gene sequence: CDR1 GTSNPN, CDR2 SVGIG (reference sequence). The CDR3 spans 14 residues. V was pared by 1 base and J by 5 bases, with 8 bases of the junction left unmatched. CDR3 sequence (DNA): TGTGCCTGGAGTGAGGGCGGGAGCGTCGACGAGCAGTACTTC. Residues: CAWSEGGSVDEQYF.

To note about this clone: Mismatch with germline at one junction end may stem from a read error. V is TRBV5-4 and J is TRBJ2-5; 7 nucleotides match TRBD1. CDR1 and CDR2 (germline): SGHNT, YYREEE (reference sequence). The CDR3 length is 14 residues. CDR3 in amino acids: CASSLDSRTTGLHF. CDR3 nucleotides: TGTGCCAGCAGCTTGGACAGCCGCACGACAGGGTTGCACTTC.

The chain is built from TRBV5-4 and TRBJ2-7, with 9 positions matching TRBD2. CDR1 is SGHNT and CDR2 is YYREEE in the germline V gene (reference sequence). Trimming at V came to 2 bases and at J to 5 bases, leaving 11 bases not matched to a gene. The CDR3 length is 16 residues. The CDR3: CASSFDRREGGHEQYF. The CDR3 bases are TGTGCCAGCAGCTTCGATAGGCGGGAGGGCGGCCACGAGCAGTACTTC.

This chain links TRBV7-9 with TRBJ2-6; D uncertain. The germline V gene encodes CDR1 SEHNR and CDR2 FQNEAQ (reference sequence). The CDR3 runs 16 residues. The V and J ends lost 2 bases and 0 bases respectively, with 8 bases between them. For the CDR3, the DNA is TGTGCCAGCAGCTTAATGTCAATCTCTGGGGCCAACGTCCTGACTTTC. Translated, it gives CASSLMSISGANVLTF.

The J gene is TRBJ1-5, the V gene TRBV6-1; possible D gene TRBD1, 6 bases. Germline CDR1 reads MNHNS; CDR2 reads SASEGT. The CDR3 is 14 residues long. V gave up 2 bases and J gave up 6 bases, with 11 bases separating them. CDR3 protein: CASSETRGVQPQHF. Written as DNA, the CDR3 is TGTGCCAGCAGTGAAACCAGGGGCGTTCAGCCCCAGCATTTT.